This is a list of T cell receptor beta chains from one sample in a study of shared clonotypes between healthy human individuals. Clones were sequenced by immunoSEQ multiplex PCR, and TCRdb holds only the in-frame ones, with some missing. Of 2 million to 2.5 million clones listed, approximately 96% are singletons. Sequenced input: naive CD4+ T cells sorted from blood. The receptors derive from a man aged 18-30 years in good health. CDR3s include the opening cysteine and the closing phenylalanine or tryptophan. D genes are given only for firm matches. Clone size appears in some rows only: once, few, many, or a class for an expanded clone.

d_call	v_call	j_call	clone_size	cdr3_nt	cdr3_aa
TRBD1	TRBV2	TRBJ1-4	NA	TGTGCCAGCAGTCGGGACAGGGGTGTAGAAAAACTGTTTTTT	CASSRDRGVEKLFF
NA	TRBV7-6	TRBJ2-1	NA	TGTGCCAGCAGCTTGGGGCCCCTGGGCTACAATGAGCAGTTCTTC	CASSLGPLGYNEQFF
NA	TRBV2	TRBJ2-7	NA	TGTGCCAGCAGCCTGAGCTCCTACGAGCAGTACTTC	CASSLSSYEQYF
TRBD1	TRBV5-1	TRBJ1-3	NA	TGCGCCAGCAGCTTGGTTACAGGGGTTTTTGGAAACACCATATATTTT	CASSLVTGVFGNTIYF
NA	TRBV5-4	TRBJ1-6	NA	TGTGCCAGCAGCTTCTTCGGGCACAGGGAAAATGATAATTCACCCCTCCACTTT	CASSFFGHRENDNSPLHF
NA	TRBV4-1	TRBJ1-4	NA	TGCGCCAGCAGCCGCTCGAGTGCAACTAATGAAAAACTGTTTTTT	CASSRSSATNEKLFF
TRBD1	TRBV11-3	TRBJ2-1	once	TGTGCCAGCAGCCAACAGGGGGCTTCCTACAATGAGCAGTTCTTC	CASSQQGASYNEQFF
TRBD1	TRBV9	TRBJ2-7	NA	TGTGCCAGCAGCAGACGACAGGGGTTCACCTACGAGCAGTACTTC	CASSRRQGFTYEQYF
NA	TRBV13	TRBJ2-5	NA	TGTGCCAGCAGCCGTAGGTTCGGGGGCGAACAAGAGACCCAGTACTTC	CASSRRFGGEQETQYF
TRBD2	TRBV27	TRBJ2-7	NA	TGTGCCAGCAGTGTACTTAGCGGGGGGGCCGAGCAGTACTTC	CASSVLSGGAEQYF